The clone carrying this T cell receptor (beta chain) was observed a few times. What it binds is unknown. This specimen comes from a study of identical twins. The CDR3 length is 14 residues. From germline, CDR1 is MDHEN and CDR2 SYDVKM. V lost 3 bases to trimming and J lost 8 bases; unmatched junction nucleotides: 7. TCRdb redid the calling of the 5' RACE reads with MiXCR, one entry per CDR3 protein. The repertoire holds more than 1.5 million distinct CDR3 sequences, with under 35% as singletons. Findings and caveats of the study: Conclusions rested on cross-sectional statistics rather than following the same donors. Models, which agreed with sharing between unrelated individuals, nonetheless underestimated the out-of-frame TCR alpha sharing seen in monozygotic twins. The authors noted that invariant MAIT and iNKT cells could partly confound zero-insertion analyses.

The sample comprised cord blood. The receptor was isolated from a newborn girl in good health. The gene calls are TRBV28 and TRBJ2-1, with TRBD1 matching over 7 bases. The CDR3 sequence: CASSFRQGSDEQFF. The CDR3 DNA follows: TGTGCCAGCAGTTTTAGACAGGGTTCGGATGAGCAGTTCTTC. The entire variable domain, with the rest obtained from reference TRBV28 and TRBJ2-1, is as follows: DVKVTQSSRYLVKRTGEKVFLECVQDMDHENMFWYRQDPGLGLRLIYFSYDVKMKEKGDIPEGYSVSREKKERFSLILESASTNQTSMYLCASSFRQGSDEQFFGPGTRLTVL.